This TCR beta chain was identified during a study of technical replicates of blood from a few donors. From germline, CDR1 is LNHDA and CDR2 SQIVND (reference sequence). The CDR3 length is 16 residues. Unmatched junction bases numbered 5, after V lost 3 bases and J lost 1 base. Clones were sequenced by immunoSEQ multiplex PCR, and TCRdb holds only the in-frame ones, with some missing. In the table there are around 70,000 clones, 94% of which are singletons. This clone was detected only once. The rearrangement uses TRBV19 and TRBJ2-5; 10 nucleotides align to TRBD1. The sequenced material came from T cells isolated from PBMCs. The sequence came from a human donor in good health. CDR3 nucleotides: TGTGCCAGTAGTATCTCCGGGACAGGGGCCCAAGAGACCCAGTACTTC. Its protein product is CASSISGTGAQETQYF.